The 5 T cell receptor beta chains listed next were all sequenced from one sample in a study of T cell responses to AZD1222 COVID-19 vaccine. Using immunoSEQ multiplex PCR, the repertoire was profiled, and TCRdb retains in-frame clones only, with some absent. The data show about 120,000 clones, roughly 84% seen once. Sequencing used peripheral blood, obtained on day 0 of AZD1222 vaccination. The source of these receptors is an adult in good health.

This clone was recorded a few times. The chain recombines TRBV9 with TRBJ2-7; D may be TRBD2 (5 bases). The CDR3 is 13 residues long. Deletions cut 0 bases from V and 7 bases from J, with 11 bases between. Germline-derived CDR1 and CDR2 are SGDLS and YYNGEE. This CDR3 reads CASSVGLEREQYF. The CDR3, as DNA: TGTGCCAGCAGCGTAGGGCTGGAGCGGGAGCAGTACTTC.

The chain couples TRBV5-5 to TRBJ1-1, with a weak D call TRBD1 (5 bases). V gave up 3 bases and J gave up 9 bases, with 21 bases separating them. This CDR3 comprises 15 residues. The germline gives CDR1 SGHKS, CDR2 YYEKEE (reference sequence). This chain's CDR3 is CASSWGWAQTGQAFF. As DNA, the CDR3 is TGTGCCAGCAGCTGGGGGTGGGCCCAAACTGGACAAGCTTTCTTT. Together with reference TRBV5-5 and TRBJ1-1, the CDR3 gives the full variable domain: DAGVTQSPTHLIKTRGQQVTLRCSPISGHKSVSWYQQVLGQGPQFIFQYYEKEERGRGNFPDRFSARQFPNYSSELNVNALLLGDSALYLCASSWGWAQTGQAFFGQGTRLTVV.

J is TRBJ1-6 and V is TRBV5-4; no definite D call. In germline, CDR1 is SGHNT, CDR2 YYREEE (reference sequence). The CDR3 extends over 14 amino acids. V was trimmed by 0 bases and J by 9 bases, leaving 10 bases between them. The CDR3: CASSLVSAGSPLHF. The CDR3 DNA follows: TGTGCCAGCAGCTTGGTCTCGGCCGGTTCACCCCTCCACTTT. Using reference TRBV5-4 and TRBJ1-6 for the parts outside the CDR3, the full variable domain is ETGVTQSPTHLIKTRGQQVTLRCSSQSGHNTVSWYQQALGQGPQFIFQYYREEENGRGNFPPRFSGLQFPNYSSELNVNALELDDSALYLCASSLVSAGSPLHFGNGTRLTVT.

This clone has more than one count but fewer than ten. J is TRBJ2-7 and V is TRBV7-9; 9 bases map to TRBD1. J lost 3 bases, V lost 4 bases, and 13 bases had no gene match. Germline values: CDR1 SEHNR, CDR2 FQNEAQ (reference sequence). The CDR3 is 17 amino acids. The CDR3 nucleotides are TGTGCCAGCAGCTCAGACCCGGGACAGGGACAGGGCTACGAGCAGTACTTC. Residues: CASSSDPGQGQGYEQYF.

The gene calls are TRBV7-9 and TRBJ2-5; D is ambiguous. The CDR3 runs to 12 residues. V lost 5 bases, J lost 5 bases, and 9 bases lay in between. The germline V gene encodes CDR1 SEHNR and CDR2 FQNEAQ (reference sequence). CDR3 sequence: CASSIVRETQYF. The CDR3 DNA reads TGTGCCAGCAGCATAGTTCGGGAGACCCAGTACTTC.